This TCR beta chain was recorded in a study of beta chain features in type 1 diabetes. Background on the study: Age, gender and cell yields were similar between patients and healthy donors.

This clone was observed a handful of times. Its antigen remains unidentified. V gave up 2 bases and J gave up 6 bases; unmatched junction bases: 13. The length of the CDR3 is 18 residues. Germline values: CDR1 SGHTA, CDR2 FQGNSA. Study observations and caveats: In all four CD4+ subsets, TCRB CDR3 length was significantly, moderately reduced in type 1 diabetes. Comparison showed that naive, central memory and Treg TCRB repertoires appeared more similar among patients than among healthy donors.

Expressed TCRB transcripts were sequenced because the isolated RNA had all been reverse transcribed beforehand. Profiled with immunoSEQ multiplex PCR; TCRdb holds only in-frame clones, not every one. Of roughly 160,000 clones listed, around 8% are singletons. The rearrangement uses TRBV7-2 and TRBJ1-5, with 10 bases identical to TRBD1. The sequencing sample was made of central memory CD4+ T cells from blood. The TCR sequence derives from a woman in her thirties or forties with type 1 diabetes. CDR3 bases: TGTGCCAGCAGCTTAAATATGAGGGGGACAGGGGATGCTCAGCCCCAGCATTTT. It is translated as CASSLNMRGTGDAQPQHF.